A few counts support the clone carrying this T cell receptor (beta chain). The data were obtained in a study of shared clonotypes between healthy human individuals. The CDR3 covers 14 residues. The germline V gene has CDR1 MGHRA and CDR2 YSYEKL. V was cut by 0 bases and J by 1 base, with 6 bases left in between. Some clones are missing from TCRdb's copy, which holds only in-frame ones; the method was immunoSEQ multiplex PCR. The data show roughly 1,000,000 clones, 70% to 80% seen once. The J gene is TRBJ2-5, the V gene TRBV4-1; D possibly corresponds to TRBD2 (6 bases). The origin of this receptor is a man in his late teens or twenties in good health. Some clones in this sample may be carry-over from other donors' samples. Sequencing was carried out using memory CD4+ T cells from PBMCs. Subset denoted: CD45RA-negative fraction. CDR3 bases: TGCGCCAGCAGCCAAGAGGGGGGCCAAGAGACCCAGTACTTC. Encoded protein: CASSQEGGQETQYF.